This T cell receptor (beta chain) was sequenced for a study of response to subunit inactivated influenza vaccine. This clonotype showed up many times. What it binds is not known. Trimming removed 1 base at V and 5 bases at J, with 15 bases between. The CDR3 has 15 residues. Per the germline V gene, CDR1 is SNHLY and CDR2 is FYNNEI. MiXCR, applied by TCRdb to the RT-PCR reads, yields one record per CDR3 protein. The table lists fewer than 800,000 distinct CDR3 sequences, 15% to 19% of them singletons. General study findings and limits: Authors suggested each seasonal flu vaccination may recruit only limited numbers of new T cells.

Material: PBMCs from blood, obtained roughly 12 days after vaccination. The TCR sequence derives from a man over 45 who received an inactivated influenza vaccine. The V and J genes are TRBV2 and TRBJ2-7; D may be TRBD1 (5 bases). This CDR3 reads CASSEDPGLSHEQYF. In nucleotides, the CDR3 is TGTGCCAGCAGTGAAGACCCAGGGTTGTCCCACGAGCAGTACTTC.